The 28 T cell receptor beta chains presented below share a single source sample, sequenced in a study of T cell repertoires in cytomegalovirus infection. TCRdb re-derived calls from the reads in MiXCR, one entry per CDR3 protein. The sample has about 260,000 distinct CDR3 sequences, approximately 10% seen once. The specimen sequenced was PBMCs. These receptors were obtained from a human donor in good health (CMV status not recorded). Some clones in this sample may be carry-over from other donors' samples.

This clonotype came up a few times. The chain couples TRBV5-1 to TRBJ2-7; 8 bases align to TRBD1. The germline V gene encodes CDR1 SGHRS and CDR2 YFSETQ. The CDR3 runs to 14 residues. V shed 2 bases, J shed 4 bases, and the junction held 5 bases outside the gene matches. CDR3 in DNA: TGCGCCAGCAGCTTCGACAGGGGCTCATACGAGCAGTACTTC. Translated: CASSFDRGSYEQYF.

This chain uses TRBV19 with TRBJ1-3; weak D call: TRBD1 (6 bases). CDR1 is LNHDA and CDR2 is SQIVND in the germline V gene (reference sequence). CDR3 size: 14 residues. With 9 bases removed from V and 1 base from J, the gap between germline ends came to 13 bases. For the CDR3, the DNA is TGTGCCAGCCTACAGGGTGCATCTGGAAACACCATATATTTT. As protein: CASLQGASGNTIYF.

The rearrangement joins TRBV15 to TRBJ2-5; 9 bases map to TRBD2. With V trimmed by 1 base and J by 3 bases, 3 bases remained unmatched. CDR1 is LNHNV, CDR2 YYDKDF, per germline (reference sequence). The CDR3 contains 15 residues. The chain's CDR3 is CATSRGGGGEETQYF. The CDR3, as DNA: TGTGCCACCAGCAGAGGAGGCGGGGGGGAAGAGACCCAGTACTTC.

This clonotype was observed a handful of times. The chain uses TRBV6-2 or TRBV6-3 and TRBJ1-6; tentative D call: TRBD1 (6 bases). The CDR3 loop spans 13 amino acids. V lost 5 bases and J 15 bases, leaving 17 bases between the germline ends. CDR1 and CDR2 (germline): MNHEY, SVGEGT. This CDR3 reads CASSEPPGQHLHF. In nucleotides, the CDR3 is TGTGCCAGCAGTGAACCCCCGGGACAACACCTCCACTTT.

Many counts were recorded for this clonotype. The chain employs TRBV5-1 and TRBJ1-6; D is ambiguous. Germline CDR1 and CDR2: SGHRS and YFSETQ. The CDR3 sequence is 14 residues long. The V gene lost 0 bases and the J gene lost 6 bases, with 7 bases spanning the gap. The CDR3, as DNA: TGCGCCAGCAGCTTGGCTGCAGTTAATTCACCCCTCCACTTT. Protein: CASSLAAVNSPLHF.

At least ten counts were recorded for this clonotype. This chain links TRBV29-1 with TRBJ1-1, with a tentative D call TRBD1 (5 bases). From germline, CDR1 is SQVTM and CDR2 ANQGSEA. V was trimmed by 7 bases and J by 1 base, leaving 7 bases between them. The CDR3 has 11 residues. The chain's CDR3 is CSGGGNTEAFF. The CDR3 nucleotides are TGCAGCGGTGGGGGGAACACTGAAGCTTTCTTT.

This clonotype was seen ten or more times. The CDR3 DNA reads TGTGCCAGCAGCGCCGTACTGCGGTCGGAGCAGTACTTC. Translating it yields CASSAVLRSEQYF. This chain connects TRBV7-2 to TRBJ2-7, with D uncertain. CDR1 and CDR2 (germline): SGHTA, FQGNSA. V was shortened by 5 bases and J by 7 bases, with 15 bases between the two germline ends. This CDR3 contains 13 residues.

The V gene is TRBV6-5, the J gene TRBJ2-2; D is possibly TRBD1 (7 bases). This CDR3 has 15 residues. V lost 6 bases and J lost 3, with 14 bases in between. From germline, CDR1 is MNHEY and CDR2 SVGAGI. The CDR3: CASSSPRGDTGELFF. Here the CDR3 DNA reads TGTGCCAGCAGCTCGCCCAGGGGGGACACCGGGGAGCTGTTTTTT.

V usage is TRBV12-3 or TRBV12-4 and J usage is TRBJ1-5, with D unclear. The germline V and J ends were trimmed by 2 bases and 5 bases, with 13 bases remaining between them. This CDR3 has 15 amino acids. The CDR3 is CASSLLGARDQPQHF. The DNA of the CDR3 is TGTGCCAGCAGTTTACTGGGAGCAAGGGATCAGCCCCAGCATTTT.

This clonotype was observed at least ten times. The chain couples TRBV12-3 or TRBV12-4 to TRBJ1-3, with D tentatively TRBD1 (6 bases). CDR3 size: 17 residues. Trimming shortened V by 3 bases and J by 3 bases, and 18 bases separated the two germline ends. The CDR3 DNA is TGTGCCAGCAGTTTTCTCTGGGCAGGGGATTATGGAAACACCATATATTTT. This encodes CASSFLWAGDYGNTIYF.

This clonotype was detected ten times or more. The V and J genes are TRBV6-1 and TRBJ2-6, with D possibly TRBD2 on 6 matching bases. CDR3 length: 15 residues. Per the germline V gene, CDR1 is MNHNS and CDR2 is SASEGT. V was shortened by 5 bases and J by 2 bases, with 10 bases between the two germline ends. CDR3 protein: CASSYGGTGANVLTF. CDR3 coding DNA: TGTGCCAGCAGTTACGGGGGAACTGGGGCCAACGTCCTGACTTTC.

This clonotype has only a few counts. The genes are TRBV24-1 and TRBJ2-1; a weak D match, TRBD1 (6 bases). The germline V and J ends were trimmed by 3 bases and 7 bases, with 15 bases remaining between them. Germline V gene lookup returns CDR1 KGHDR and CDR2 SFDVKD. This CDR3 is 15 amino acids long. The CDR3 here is CATSDRKPGVNEQFF. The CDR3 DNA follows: TGTGCCACCAGTGATCGGAAGCCAGGGGTTAATGAGCAGTTCTTC.

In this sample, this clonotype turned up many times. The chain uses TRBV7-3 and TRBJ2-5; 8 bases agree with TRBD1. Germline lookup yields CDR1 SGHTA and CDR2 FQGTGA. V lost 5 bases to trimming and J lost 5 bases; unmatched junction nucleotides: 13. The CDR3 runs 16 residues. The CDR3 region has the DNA TGTGCCAGCAGCCCAAACAGGGGGTTAATGAAGGAGACCCAGTACTTC. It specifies CASSPNRGLMKETQYF.

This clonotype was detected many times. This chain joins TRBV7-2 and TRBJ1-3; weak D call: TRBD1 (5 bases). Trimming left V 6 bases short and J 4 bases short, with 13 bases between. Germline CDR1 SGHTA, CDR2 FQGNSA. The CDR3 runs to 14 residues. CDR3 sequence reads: CASSYVGAGNTIYF. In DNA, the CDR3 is TGTGCCAGCAGTTACGTAGGGGCAGGAAACACCATATATTTT.

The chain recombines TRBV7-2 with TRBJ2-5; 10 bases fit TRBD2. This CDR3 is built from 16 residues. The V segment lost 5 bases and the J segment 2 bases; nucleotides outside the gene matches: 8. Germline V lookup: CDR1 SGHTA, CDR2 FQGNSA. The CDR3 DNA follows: TGTGCCAGCAGCCCCAGCGGGGGGGCTCGGCAAGAGACCCAGTACTTC. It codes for CASSPSGGARQETQYF.

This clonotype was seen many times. The CDR3 spells CASSTRQKQETQYF. The CDR3 nucleotides are TGTGCCAGCAGCACCAGACAGAAACAAGAGACCCAGTACTTC. This chain links TRBV7-2 with TRBJ2-5; the D gene is possibly TRBD1 (5 bases). The germline V and J ends were trimmed by 5 bases and 2 bases, with 12 bases remaining between them. CDR1 SGHTA and CDR2 FQGNSA come from the germline V gene. CDR3 length: 14 residues.

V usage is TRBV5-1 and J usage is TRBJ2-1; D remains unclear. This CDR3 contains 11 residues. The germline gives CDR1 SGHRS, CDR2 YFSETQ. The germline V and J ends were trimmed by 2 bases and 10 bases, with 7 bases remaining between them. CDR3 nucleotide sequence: TGCGCCAGCAGCTTACATGGAGAGCAGTTCTTC. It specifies CASSLHGEQFF.

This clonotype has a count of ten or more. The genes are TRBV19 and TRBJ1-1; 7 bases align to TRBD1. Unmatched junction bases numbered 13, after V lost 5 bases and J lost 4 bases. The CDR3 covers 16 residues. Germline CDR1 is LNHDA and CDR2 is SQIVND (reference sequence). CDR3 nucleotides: TGTGCCAGTAGTCCCGCCAGAACAGGGGTCGCCACTGAAGCTTTCTTT. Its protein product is CASSPARTGVATEAFF.

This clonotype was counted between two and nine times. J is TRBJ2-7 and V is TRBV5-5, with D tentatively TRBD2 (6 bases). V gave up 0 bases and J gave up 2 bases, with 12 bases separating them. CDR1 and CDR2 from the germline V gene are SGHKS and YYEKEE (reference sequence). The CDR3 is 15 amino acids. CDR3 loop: CASSLGGDVTYEQYF. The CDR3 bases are TGTGCCAGCAGCTTGGGGGGGGACGTGACCTACGAGCAGTACTTC.

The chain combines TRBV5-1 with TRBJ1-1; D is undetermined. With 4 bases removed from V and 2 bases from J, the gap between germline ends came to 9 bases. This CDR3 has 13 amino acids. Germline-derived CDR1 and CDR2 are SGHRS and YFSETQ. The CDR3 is CASSTDGNTEAFF. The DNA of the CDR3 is TGCGCCAGCAGCACGGACGGAAACACTGAAGCTTTCTTT.

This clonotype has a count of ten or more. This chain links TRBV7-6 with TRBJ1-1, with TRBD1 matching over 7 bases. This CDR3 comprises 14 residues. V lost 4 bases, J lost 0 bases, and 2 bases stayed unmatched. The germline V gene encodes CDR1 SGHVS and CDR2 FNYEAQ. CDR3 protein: CASSSGQLNTEAFF. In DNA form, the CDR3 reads TGTGCCAGCAGCTCGGGACAGTTGAACACTGAAGCTTTCTTT.

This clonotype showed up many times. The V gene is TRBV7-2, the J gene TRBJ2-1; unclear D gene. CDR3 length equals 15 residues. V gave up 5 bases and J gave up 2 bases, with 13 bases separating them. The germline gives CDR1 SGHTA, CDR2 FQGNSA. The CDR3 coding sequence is TGTGCCAGCAGCCAGTCACGTGGAGCCTACAATGAGCAGTTCTTC. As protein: CASSQSRGAYNEQFF.

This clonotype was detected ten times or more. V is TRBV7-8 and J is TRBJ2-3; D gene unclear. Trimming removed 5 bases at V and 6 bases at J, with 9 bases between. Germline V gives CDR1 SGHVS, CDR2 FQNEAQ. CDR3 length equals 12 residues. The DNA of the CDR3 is TGTGCCAGCAGCCCTTCCCCTGATACGCAGTATTTT. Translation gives CASSPSPDTQYF.

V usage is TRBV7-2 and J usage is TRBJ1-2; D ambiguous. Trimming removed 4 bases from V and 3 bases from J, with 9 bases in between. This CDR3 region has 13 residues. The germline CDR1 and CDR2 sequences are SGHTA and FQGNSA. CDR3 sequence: CASSSYIDYGYTF. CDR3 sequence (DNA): TGTGCCAGCAGCTCCTATATTGACTATGGCTACACCTTC.

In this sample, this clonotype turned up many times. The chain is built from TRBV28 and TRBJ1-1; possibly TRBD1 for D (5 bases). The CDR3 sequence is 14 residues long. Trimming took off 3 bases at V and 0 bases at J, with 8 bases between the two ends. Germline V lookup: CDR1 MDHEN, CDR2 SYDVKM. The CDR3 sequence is CASSLLGLNTEAFF. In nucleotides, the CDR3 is TGTGCCAGCAGTTTGTTGGGACTGAACACTGAAGCTTTCTTT.

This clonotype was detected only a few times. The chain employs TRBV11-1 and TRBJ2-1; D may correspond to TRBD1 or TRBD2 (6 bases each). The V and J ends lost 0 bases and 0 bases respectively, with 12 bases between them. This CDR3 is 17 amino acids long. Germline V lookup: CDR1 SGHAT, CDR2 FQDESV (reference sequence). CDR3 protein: CASSLAGGDTSYNEQFF. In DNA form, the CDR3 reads TGTGCCAGCAGCTTAGCGGGCGGGGACACCTCCTACAATGAGCAGTTCTTC.

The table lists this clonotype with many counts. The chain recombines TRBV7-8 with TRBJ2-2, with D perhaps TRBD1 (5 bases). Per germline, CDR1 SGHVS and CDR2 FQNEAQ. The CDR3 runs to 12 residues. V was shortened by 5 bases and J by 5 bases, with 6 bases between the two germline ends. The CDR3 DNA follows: TGTGCCAGCAGCAGGGGAACCGGGGAGCTGTTTTTT. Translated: CASSRGTGELFF.

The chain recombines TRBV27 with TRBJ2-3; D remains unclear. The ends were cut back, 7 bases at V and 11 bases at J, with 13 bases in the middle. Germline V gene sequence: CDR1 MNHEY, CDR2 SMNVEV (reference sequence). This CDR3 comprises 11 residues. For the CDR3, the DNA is TGTGCCAGCAACCTAGGTATACAGCAGTATTTT. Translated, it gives CASNLGIQQYF.